This paragraph reports one T cell receptor (beta chain). As yet, its antigen is unknown. These data belong to a study of glioma-infiltrating T cells. Study-level points and caveats: Tissue-blood divergence was below expectation in non-neoplastic patients, above in gliomas.

Using RNA template, CDR3s of TCR alpha and beta were amplified with iRepertoire arm-PCR. TCRdb re-called the multiplex PCR reads through MiXCR, storing one row per CDR3 protein. The sample has about 190,000 distinct CDR3 sequences, over 30% seen once. The junction had 5 bases not matched to a gene; V was cut back by 0 bases and J by 6 bases. CDR3 size: 15 residues. Germline-derived CDR1 and CDR2 are SGHRS and YFSETQ. The receptor was isolated from a human donor with low-grade glioma or glioblastoma, undergoing nonglioma brain surgery, or in good health (not recorded which). The sample was glioma tissue, nonneoplastic brain tissue, or PBMCs (not recorded which). The chain uses TRBV5-1 and TRBJ1-1; TRBD1 aligns across 10 bases. For the CDR3, the DNA is TGCGCCAGCAGCTTGGCCGTGACAGGGGGCCCTGAAGCTTTCTTT. Translation gives CASSLAVTGGPEAFF. The variable domain in full, with the rest retrieved from reference TRBV5-1 and TRBJ1-1, is KAGVTQTPRYLIKTRGQQVTLSCSPISGHRSVSWYQQTPGQGLQFLFEYFSETQRNKGNFPGRFSGRQFSNSRSEMNVSTLELGDSALYLCASSLAVTGGPEAFFGQGTRLTVV.